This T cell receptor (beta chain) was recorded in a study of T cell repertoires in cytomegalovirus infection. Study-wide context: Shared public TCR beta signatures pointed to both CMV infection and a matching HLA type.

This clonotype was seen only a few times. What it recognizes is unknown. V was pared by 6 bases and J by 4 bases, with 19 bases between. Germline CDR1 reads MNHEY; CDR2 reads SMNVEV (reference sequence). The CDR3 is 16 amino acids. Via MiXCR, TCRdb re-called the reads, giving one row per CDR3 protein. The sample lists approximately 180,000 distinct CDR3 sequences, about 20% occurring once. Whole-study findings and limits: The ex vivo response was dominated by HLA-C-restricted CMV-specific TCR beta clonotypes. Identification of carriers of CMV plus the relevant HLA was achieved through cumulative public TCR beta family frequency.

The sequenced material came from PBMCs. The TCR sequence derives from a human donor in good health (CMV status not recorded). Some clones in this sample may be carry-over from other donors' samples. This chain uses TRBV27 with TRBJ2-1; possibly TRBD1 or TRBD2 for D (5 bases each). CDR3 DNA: TGTGCCAGCAGGGCCAGTTGGGGTGGGACGTACAATGAGCAGTTCTTC. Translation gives CASRASWGGTYNEQFF.